The rows below give T cell receptor beta chains drawn from one sample of a study of blood T cells in healthy people across ages. TCRdb reprocessed the 5' RACE reads via MiXCR and lists one record per CDR3 protein. Of roughly 1,700,000 distinct CDR3 sequences in the sample, 28% were seen once. Sequenced sample: blood. The receptor source for this set is a young woman in good health. The CDR3 runs from the conserved cysteine through the conserved F or W. Fields, in order: V gene, J gene, CDR3 protein.

v_gene: TRBV7-2
j_gene: TRBJ1-2
CDR3aa: CASSSRGRRDGCTF

v_gene: TRBV20-1
j_gene: TRBJ2-3
CDR3aa: CSASERVGDTQYF

v_gene: TRBV20-1
j_gene: TRBJ2-1
CDR3aa: CSAGRLSNEQFF

v_gene: TRBV4-1
j_gene: TRBJ2-7
CDR3aa: CASSQEEVYEQYF

v_gene: TRBV28
j_gene: TRBJ2-3
CDR3aa: CASSLWRISTDTQYF

v_gene: TRBV29-1
j_gene: TRBJ2-7
CDR3aa: CSVEVGGISYEQYF

v_gene: TRBV20-1
j_gene: TRBJ2-1
CDR3aa: CSARGTACNEQFF

v_gene: TRBV20-1
j_gene: TRBJ2-7
CDR3aa: CSAVRRTSGSWEQYF

v_gene: TRBV12-3/TRBV12-4
j_gene: TRBJ2-3
CDR3aa: CASSSRGSTDTQYF

v_gene: TRBV24-1
j_gene: TRBJ1-4
CDR3aa: CATSPPRGEKLFF

v_gene: TRBV7-6
j_gene: TRBJ2-2
CDR3aa: CASSLGSGITGELFF

v_gene: TRBV7-2
j_gene: TRBJ2-1
CDR3aa: CASSSDKQLAGGRHHNEQFF

v_gene: TRBV4-1
j_gene: TRBJ2-1
CDR3aa: CASSQVPWVTYNEQFF